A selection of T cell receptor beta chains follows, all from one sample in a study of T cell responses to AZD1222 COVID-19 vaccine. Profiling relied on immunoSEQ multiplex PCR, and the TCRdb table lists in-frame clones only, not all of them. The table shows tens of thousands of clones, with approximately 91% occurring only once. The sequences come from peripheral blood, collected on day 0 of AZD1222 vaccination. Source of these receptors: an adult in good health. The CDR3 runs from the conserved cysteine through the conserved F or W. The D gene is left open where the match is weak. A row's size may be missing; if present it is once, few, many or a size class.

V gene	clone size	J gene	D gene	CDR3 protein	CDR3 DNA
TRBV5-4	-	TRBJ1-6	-	CASSFGGLGLAPLHF	TGTGCCAGCAGCTTTGGGGGACTGGGCCTTGCCCCCCTCCACTTT
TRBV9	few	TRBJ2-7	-	CASSVEGRAFYEQYF	TGTGCCAGCAGCGTAGAGGGCAGAGCTTTCTACGAGCAGTACTTC
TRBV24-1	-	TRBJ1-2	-	CATSEEVGGYTF	TGTGCCACCAGTGAGGAAGTTGGGGGCTACACCTTC
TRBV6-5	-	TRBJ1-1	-	CASSTKDRNTEAFF	TGTGCCAGCAGTACCAAGGACAGGAACACTGAAGCTTTCTTT
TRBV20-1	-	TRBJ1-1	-	CSASERTANTEAFF	TGCAGTGCTAGTGAGCGGACAGCGAACACTGAAGCTTTCTTT
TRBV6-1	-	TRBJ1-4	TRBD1	CASSEPTGGGKLFF	TGTGCCAGCAGTGAACCAACAGGGGGCGGGAAACTGTTTTTT
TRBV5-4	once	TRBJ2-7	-	CASSLVGVYEQYF	TGTGCCAGCAGCTTGGTAGGGGTCTACGAGCAGTACTTC
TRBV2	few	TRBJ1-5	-	CASSGSGGGNQPQHF	TGTGCCAGCAGTGGGTCGGGGGGCGGCAATCAGCCCCAGCATTTT
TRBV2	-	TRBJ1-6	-	CASSEGSPLHF	TGTGCCAGCAGTGAAGGTTCACCCCTCCACTTT
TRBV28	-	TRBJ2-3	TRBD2	CASSLRLADPTDTQYF	TGTGCCAGCAGTTTAAGACTAGCGGACCCCACAGATACGCAGTATTTT
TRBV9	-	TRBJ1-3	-	CASSVAVGNTIYF	TGTGCCAGCAGCGTAGCTGTCGGAAACACCATATATTTT
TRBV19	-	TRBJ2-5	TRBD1	CASSRLRDREETQYF	TGTGCCAGTAGTCGACTCCGGGACAGAGAAGAGACCCAGTACTTC
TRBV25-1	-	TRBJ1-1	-	CASKMGTEAFF	TGTGCCAGCAAGATGGGCACTGAAGCTTTCTTT
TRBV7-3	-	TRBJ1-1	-	CASSNYSRGTEAFF	TGTGCCAGCAGCAATTACAGCAGGGGAACTGAAGCTTTCTTT
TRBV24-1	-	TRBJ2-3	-	CATSDTDRKRGTDTQYF	TGTGCCACCAGTGACACTGACCGAAAGAGGGGCACAGATACGCAGTATTTT
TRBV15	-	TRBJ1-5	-	CATSREVGQPQHF	TGTGCCACCAGCAGAGAGGTGGGACAGCCCCAGCATTTT
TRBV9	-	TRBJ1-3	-	CASSLDTGLYSGNTIYF	TGTGCCAGCAGCTTGGACACAGGGCTCTACTCTGGAAACACCATATATTTT
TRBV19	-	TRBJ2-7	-	CASSKGTSYEQYF	TGTGCCAGTAGTAAGGGTACCTCCTACGAGCAGTACTTC
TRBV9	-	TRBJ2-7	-	CASSVDGRADEQYF	TGTGCCAGCAGCGTAGACGGCAGGGCAGACGAGCAGTACTTC
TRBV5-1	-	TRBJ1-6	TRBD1	CASSSDRVVSPLHF	TGCGCCAGCAGCTCGGACAGGGTCGTTTCACCCCTCCACTTT
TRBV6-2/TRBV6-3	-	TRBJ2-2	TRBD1	CASSKRQGNTGELFF	TGTGCCAGCAGTAAGCGACAGGGGAACACCGGGGAGCTGTTTTTT
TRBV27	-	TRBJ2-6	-	CASRNSGANVLTF	TGTGCCAGCAGAAACTCTGGGGCCAACGTCCTGACTTTC
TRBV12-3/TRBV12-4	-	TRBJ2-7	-	CASSLGSSYEQYF	TGTGCCAGCAGTTTGGGTAGCTCCTACGAGCAGTACTTC
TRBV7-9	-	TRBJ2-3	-	CASLQGYTDTQYF	TGTGCCAGCCTCCAGGGGTATACAGATACGCAGTATTTT
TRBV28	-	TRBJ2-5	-	CASSPPTRLGTQYF	TGTGCCAGCAGTCCTCCGACAAGACTTGGGACCCAGTACTTC
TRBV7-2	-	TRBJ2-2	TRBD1	CASSLQGAGELFF	TGTGCCAGCAGCTTACAGGGGGCCGGGGAGCTGTTTTTT
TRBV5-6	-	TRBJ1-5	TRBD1	CASSLGKQGEGQPQHF	TGTGCCAGCAGCTTGGGCAAACAGGGGGAAGGTCAGCCCCAGCATTTT
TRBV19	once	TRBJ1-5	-	CASSIRPGVNVGQPQHF	TGTGCCAGTAGTATTAGGCCAGGGGTAAATGTAGGTCAGCCCCAGCATTTT
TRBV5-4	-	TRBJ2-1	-	CASSLVYNEQFF	TGTGCCAGCAGCTTGGTATACAATGAGCAGTTCTTC
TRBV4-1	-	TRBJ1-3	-	CASSQDQGRGNTIYF	TGCGCCAGCAGCCAAGATCAGGGGAGGGGAAACACCATATATTTT
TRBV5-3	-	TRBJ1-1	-	CARSLSPGGVTEAFF	TGTGCCAGAAGCTTGTCCCCGGGGGGGGTCACTGAAGCTTTCTTT
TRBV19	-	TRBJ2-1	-	CASTQWGGNVNEQFF	TGTGCCAGTACCCAATGGGGGGGCAACGTCAATGAGCAGTTCTTC
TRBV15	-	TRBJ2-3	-	CATSSRLPGTDTQYF	TGTGCCACCAGCAGTCGGTTGCCTGGCACAGATACGCAGTATTTT
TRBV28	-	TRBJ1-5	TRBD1	CASSSPTGGNQPQHF	TGTGCCAGCAGTTCCCCGACAGGGGGCAATCAGCCCCAGCATTTT
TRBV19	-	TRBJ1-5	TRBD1	CASSMGGQLRANSNQPQHF	TGTGCCAGTAGTATGGGGGGACAGTTGAGGGCGAATAGCAATCAGCCCCAGCATTTT
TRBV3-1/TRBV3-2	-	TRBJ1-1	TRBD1	CASSTRTGEAEAFF	TGTGCCAGCAGCACTAGGACAGGGGAAGCTGAAGCTTTCTTT
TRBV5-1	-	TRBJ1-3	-	CASSLVGGDYGNTIYF	TGCGCCAGCAGCTTGGTAGGGGGGGATTACGGAAACACCATATATTTT
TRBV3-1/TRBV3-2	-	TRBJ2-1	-	CASSQVFEQISYNEQFF	TGTGCCAGCAGCCAAGTGTTCGAACAGATCTCCTACAATGAGCAGTTCTTC
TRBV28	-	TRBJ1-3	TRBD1	CASNAGTAFGNTIYF	TGTGCCAGCAATGCCGGGACAGCCTTTGGAAACACCATATATTTT
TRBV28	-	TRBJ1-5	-	CASSFFGRNQPQHF	TGTGCCAGCAGTTTCTTCGGGCGCAATCAGCCCCAGCATTTT